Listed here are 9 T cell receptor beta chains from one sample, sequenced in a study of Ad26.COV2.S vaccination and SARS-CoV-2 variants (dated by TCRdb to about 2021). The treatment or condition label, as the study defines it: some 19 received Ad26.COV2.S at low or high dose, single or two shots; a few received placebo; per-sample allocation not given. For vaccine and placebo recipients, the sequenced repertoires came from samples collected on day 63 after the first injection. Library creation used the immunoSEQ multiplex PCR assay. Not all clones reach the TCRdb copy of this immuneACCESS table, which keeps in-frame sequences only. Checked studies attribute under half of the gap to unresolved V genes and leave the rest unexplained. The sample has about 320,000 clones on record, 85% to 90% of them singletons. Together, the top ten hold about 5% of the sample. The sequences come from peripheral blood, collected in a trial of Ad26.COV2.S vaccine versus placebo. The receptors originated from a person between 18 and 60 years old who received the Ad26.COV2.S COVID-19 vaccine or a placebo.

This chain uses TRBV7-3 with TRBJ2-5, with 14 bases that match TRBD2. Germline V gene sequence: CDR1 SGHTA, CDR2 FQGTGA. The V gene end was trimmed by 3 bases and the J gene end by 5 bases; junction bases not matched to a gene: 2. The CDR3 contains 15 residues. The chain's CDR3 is CASSFGTSGSETQYF. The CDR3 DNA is TGTGCCAGCAGCTTCGGGACTAGCGGGAGTGAGACCCAGTACTTC.

This CDR3 reads CASRLNRDSYTF. As DNA, the CDR3 is TGTGCCAGCAGGCTCAACAGGGACAGCTACACCTTC. V usage is TRBV28 and J usage is TRBJ1-2, with TRBD1 as a possible D gene (6 bases). The CDR3 sequence is 12 residues long. V was clipped by 6 bases and J by 9 bases, with 14 bases between them. CDR1 MDHEN and CDR2 SYDVKM come from the germline V gene.

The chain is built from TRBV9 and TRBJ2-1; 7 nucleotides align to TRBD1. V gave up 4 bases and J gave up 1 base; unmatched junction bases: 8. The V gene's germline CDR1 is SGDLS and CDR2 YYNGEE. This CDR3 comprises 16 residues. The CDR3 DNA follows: TGTGCCAGCAGCCCCTACCGACAGGGTTCCTACAATGAGCAGTTCTTC. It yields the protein CASSPYRQGSYNEQFF.

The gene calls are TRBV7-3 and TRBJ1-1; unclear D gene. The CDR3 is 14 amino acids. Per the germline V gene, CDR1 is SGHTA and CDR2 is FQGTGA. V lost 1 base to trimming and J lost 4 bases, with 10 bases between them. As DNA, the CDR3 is TGTGCCAGCAGCTTAATCGGTCCCGGCACTGAAGCTTTCTTT. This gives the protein CASSLIGPGTEAFF.

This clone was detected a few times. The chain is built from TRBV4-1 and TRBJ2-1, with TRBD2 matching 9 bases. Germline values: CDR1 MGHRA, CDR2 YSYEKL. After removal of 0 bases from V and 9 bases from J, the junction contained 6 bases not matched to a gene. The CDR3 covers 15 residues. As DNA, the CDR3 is TGCGCCAGCAGCCAAGATCGCGGGGGGGCCGGTGAGCAGTTCTTC. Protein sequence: CASSQDRGGAGEQFF.

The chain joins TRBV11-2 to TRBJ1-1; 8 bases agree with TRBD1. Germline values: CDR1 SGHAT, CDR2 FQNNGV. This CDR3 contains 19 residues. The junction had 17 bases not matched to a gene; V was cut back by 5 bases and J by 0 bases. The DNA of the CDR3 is TGTGCCAGCAGCGCCACTTTGTACACTCCGGGACAGGTGAACACTGAAGCTTTCTTT. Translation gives CASSATLYTPGQVNTEAFF.

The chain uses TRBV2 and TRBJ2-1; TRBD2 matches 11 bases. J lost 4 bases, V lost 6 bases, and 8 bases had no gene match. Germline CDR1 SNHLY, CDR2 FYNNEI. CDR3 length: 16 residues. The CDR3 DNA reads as TGTGCCAGCAGGGCTTTGGGACTAGCGGCTTACAATGAGCAGTTCTTC. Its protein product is CASRALGLAAYNEQFF.

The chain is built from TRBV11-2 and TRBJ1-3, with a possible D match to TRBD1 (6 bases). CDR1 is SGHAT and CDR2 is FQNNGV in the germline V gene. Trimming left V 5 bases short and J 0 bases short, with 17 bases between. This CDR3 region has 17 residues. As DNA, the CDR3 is TGTGCCAGCAGCCCCTCCCCCAGGGGCCACTCTGGAAACACCATATATTTT. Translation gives CASSPSPRGHSGNTIYF.

CDR3 sequence (DNA): TGTGCCAGCAGTCTGGACAACACTGAAGCTTTCTTT. It specifies CASSLDNTEAFF. The chain joins TRBV28 to TRBJ1-1; no definite D call. V gave up 5 bases and J gave up 2 bases, with 6 bases separating them. Germline V CDR1 and CDR2: MDHEN, SYDVKM. The CDR3 runs to 12 residues.